The source of this T cell receptor (beta chain) is a study of control samples from healthy donors and cancer patients. Libraries were prepared by immunoSEQ multiplex PCR; TCRdb keeps only in-frame clonotypes and omits some of them. The sample lists roughly 100,000 clones, about 88% occurring once. In its sample, this clone was seen a few times. The length of the CDR3 is 17 residues. Germline loops: CDR1 SGDLS, CDR2 YYNGEE. Unmatched junction bases numbered 3, after V lost 0 bases and J lost 3 bases. J is TRBJ2-1 and V is TRBV9, with TRBD2 matching over 13 bases. The TCR originated in a woman in her forties or fifties in good health. Material: blood. The CDR3 spells CASSVGLAGGRYNEQFF. The CDR3 nucleotides are TGTGCCAGCAGCGTAGGACTAGCGGGGGGCCGCTACAATGAGCAGTTCTTC.